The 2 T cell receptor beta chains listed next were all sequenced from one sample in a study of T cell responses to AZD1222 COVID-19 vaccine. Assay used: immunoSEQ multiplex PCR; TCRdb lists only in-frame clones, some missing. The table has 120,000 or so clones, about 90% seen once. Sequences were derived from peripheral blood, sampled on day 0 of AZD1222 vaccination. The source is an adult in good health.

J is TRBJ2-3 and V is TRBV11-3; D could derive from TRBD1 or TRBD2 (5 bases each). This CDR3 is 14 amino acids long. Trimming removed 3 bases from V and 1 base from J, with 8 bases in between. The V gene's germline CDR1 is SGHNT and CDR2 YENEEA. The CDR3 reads CASSFLGGTDTQYF. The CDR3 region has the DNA TGTGCCAGCAGCTTCCTGGGGGGCACAGATACGCAGTATTTT.

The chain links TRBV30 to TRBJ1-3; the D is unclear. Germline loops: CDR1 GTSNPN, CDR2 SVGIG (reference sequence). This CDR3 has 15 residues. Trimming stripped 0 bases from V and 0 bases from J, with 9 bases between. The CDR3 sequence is CAWSVGYSSGNTIYF. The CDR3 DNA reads TGTGCCTGGAGTGTAGGGTACAGCTCTGGAAACACCATATATTTT.